This entry concerns a single T cell receptor (beta chain). This sample was taken from a study of early T cells in non-severe SARS-CoV-2 infection. CDR3 length: 17 amino acids. The germline CDR1 and CDR2 sequences are MNHEY and SVGAGI. The germline V and J ends were trimmed by 0 bases and 5 bases, with 19 bases remaining between them. Individual cDNA molecules received unique molecular identifiers during library preparation. One entry per CDR3 protein, called by TCRdb with MiXCR from the 5' RACE reads. The table records 45,000 to 70,000 distinct CDR3 sequences, around 7.7% of them present only once. This sample comprised whole blood, obtained at baseline. This clonotype originated in an adult who was a healthcare worker with PCR-confirmed SARS-CoV-2 infection or an uninfected control (not recorded which). The V gene is TRBV6-5, the J gene TRBJ1-1, with D possibly TRBD1 on 5 matching bases. The CDR3 nucleotides read TGTGCCAGCAGTTACTCGGCAGGGTTCTCCGGGGAGACTGAAGCTTTCTTT. It codes for CASSYSAGFSGETEAFF.